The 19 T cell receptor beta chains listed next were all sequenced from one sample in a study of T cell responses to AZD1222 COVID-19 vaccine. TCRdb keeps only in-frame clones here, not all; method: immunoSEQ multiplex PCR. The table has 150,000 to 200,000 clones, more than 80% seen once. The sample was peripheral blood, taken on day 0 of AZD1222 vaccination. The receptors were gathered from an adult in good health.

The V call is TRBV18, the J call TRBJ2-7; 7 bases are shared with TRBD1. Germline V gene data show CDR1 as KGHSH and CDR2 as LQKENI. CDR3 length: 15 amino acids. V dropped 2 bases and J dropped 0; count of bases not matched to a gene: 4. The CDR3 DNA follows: TGTGCCAGCTCACCAGGGGGACAGCGCTCCTACGAGCAGTACTTC. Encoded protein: CASSPGGQRSYEQYF.

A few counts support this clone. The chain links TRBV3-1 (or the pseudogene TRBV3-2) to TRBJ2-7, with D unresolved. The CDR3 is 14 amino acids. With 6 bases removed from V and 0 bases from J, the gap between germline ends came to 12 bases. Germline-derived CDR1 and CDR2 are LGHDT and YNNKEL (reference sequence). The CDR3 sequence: CASSVLPSSYEQYF. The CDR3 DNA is TGTGCCAGCAGTGTCCTACCGAGCTCCTACGAGCAGTACTTC.

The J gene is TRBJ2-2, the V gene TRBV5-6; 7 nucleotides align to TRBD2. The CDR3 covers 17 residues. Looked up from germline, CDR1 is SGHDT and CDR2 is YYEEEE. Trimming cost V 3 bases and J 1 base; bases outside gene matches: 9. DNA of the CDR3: TGTGCCAGCAGCTCAACAGCGGGAACACAGAACACCGGGGAGCTGTTTTTT. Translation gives CASSSTAGTQNTGELFF.

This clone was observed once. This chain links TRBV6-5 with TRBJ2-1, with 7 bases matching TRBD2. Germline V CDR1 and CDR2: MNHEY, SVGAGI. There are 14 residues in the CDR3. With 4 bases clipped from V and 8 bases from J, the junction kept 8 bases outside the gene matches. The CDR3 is CASSSLGRRDEQFF. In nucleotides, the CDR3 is TGTGCCAGCAGTTCCCTCGGGAGGAGGGATGAGCAGTTCTTC.

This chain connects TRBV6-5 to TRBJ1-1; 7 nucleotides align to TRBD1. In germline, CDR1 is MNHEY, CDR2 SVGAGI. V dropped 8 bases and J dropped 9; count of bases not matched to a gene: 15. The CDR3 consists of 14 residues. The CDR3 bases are TGTGCCAGCGGGGGCTCAACGACAGGGAGGAAAGCTTTCTTT. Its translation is CASGGSTTGRKAFF.

Written as DNA, the CDR3 is TGTGCCAGCAGTTCGATCAGGAGCCGTTGGGATGAGCAGTTCTTC. Protein: CASSSIRSRWDEQFF. The chain is built from TRBV27 and TRBJ2-1, with unresolved D. Trimming took off 4 bases at V and 8 bases at J, with 18 bases between the two ends. Per the germline V gene, CDR1 is MNHEY and CDR2 is SMNVEV (reference sequence). The CDR3 runs to 15 residues.

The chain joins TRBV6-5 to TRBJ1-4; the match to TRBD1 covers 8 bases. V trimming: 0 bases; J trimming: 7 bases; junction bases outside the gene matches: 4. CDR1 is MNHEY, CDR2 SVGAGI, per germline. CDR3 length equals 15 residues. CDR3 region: CASSYSGQGSEKLFF. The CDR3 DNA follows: TGTGCCAGCAGTTACTCAGGACAGGGAAGTGAAAAACTGTTTTTT.

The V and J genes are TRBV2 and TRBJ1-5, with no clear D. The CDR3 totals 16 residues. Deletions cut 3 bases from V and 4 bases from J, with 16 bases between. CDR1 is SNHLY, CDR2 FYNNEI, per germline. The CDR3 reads CASSDLWWQENQPQHF. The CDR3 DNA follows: TGTGCCAGCAGTGATCTATGGTGGCAGGAGAATCAGCCCCAGCATTTT. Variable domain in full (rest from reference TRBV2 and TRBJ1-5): EPEVTQTPSHQVTQMGQEVILRCVPISNHLYFYWYRQILGQKVEFLVSFYNNEISEKSEIFDDQFSVERPDGSNFTLKIRSTKLEDSAMYFCASSDLWWQENQPQHFGDGTRLSIL.

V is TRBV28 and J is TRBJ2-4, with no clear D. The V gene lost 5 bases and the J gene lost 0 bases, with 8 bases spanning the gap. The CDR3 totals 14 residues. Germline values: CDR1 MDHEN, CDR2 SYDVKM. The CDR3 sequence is CASSVTLAKNIQYF. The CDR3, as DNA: TGTGCCAGCAGTGTAACCTTAGCCAAAAACATTCAGTACTTC.

The CDR3 DNA sequence: TGTGCCAGCAGCTCCCTACAAGTGGTTGGCTACACCTTC. It encodes CASSSLQVVGYTF. This chain links TRBV7-9 with TRBJ1-2; the D is unclear. The CDR3 consists of 13 residues. The V end was cut by 4 bases, the J end by 7 bases, with 13 bases between. Germline V gene data show CDR1 as SEHNR and CDR2 as FQNEAQ (reference sequence).

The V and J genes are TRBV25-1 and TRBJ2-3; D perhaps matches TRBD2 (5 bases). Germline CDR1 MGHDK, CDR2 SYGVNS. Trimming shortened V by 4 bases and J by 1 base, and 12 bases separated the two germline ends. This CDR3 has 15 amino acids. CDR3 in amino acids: CASSVDWIGTDTQYF. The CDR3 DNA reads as TGTGCCAGCAGTGTGGACTGGATTGGCACAGATACGCAGTATTTT.

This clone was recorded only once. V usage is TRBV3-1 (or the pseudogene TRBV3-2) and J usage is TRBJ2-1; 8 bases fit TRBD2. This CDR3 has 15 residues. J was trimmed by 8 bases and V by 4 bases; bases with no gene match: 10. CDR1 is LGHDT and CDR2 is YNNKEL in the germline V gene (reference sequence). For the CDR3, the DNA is TGTGCCAGCAGCCGAACGTCGGGAGGGCTGGATGAGCAGTTCTTC. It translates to CASSRTSGGLDEQFF.

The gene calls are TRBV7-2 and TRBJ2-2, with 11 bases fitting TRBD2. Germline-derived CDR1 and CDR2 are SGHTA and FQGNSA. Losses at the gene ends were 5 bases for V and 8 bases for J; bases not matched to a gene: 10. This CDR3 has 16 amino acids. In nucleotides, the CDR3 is TGTGCCAGCAGCCTTACTAGCGGGAGCGTTTCGGGGGAGCTGTTTTTT. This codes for CASSLTSGSVSGELFF. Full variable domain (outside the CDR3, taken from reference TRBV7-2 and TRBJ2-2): GAGVSQSPSNKVTEKGKDVELRCDPISGHTALYWYRQSLGQGLEFLIYFQGNSAPDKSGLPSDRFSAERTGGSVSTLTIQRTQQEDSAVYLCASSLTSGSVSGELFFGEGSRLTVL.

CDR3 protein: CASSIRGGRMSEQPQHF. The CDR3 DNA reads TGCGCCAGCAGTATCAGGGGGGGCAGAATGAGCGAGCAGCCCCAGCATTTT. The genes are TRBV10-2 and TRBJ1-5; 7 bases are a match to TRBD1. The germline V gene encodes CDR1 WSHSY and CDR2 SAAADI. This CDR3 region has 17 residues. Unmatched junction bases numbered 17, after V lost 5 bases and J lost 7 bases.

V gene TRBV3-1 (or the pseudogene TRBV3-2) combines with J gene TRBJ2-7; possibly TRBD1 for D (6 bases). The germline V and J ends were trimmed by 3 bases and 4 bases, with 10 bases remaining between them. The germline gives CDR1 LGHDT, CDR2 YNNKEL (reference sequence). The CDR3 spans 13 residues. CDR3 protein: CASSHLGQYEQYF. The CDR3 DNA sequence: TGTGCCAGCAGCCACCTCGGACAGTACGAGCAGTACTTC.

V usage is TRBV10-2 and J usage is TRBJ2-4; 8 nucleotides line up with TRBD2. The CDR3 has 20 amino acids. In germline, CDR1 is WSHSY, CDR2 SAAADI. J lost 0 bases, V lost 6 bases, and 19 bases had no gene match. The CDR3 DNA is TGCGCCAGCAGAAGTTTTAGCGGGAAAGGGGGGATTCTAGCCAAAAACATTCAGTACTTC. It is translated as CASRSFSGKGGILAKNIQYF.

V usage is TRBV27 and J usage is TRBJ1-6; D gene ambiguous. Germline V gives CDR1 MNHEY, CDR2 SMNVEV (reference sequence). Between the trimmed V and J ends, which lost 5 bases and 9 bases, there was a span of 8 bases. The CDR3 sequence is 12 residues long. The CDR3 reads CASSPVGSPLHF. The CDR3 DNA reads TGTGCCAGCAGTCCGGTGGGTTCACCCCTCCACTTT.

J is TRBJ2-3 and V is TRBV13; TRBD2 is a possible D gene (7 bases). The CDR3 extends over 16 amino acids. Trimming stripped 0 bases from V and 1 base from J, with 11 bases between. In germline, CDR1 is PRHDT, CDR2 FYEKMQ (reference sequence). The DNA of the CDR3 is TGTGCCAGCAGCTTAGGCGGGGGGCCAGGCACAGATACGCAGTATTTT. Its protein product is CASSLGGGPGTDTQYF.

The CDR3 DNA sequence: TGTGCCAGCAGCTGGCGGGAGGTAGTAGAGGAAAAACTGTTTTTT. It translates to CASSWREVVEEKLFF. The gene calls are TRBV2 and TRBJ1-4, with D uncertain. The CDR3 is 15 residues long. V was clipped by 6 bases and J by 8 bases, with 19 bases between them. Per germline, CDR1 SNHLY and CDR2 FYNNEI.